The T cell receptor (beta chain) under discussion was sequenced for a study of blood T cell repertoires in COVID-19. Study-level information: The origin of the acute and convalescent COVID-19 samples was the United States, Italy and Spain. From T cells, B-cell-depleted T cells, or PBMCs came the material, which was cDNA or gDNA.

V lost 1 base and J lost 1, with 7 bases in between. CDR3 length equals 13 residues. Per germline, CDR1 GTSNPN and CDR2 SVGIG (reference sequence). Authors' methods: How many nucleated cells were present was estimated from reference gene primer amplification. Sequencing used immunoSEQ multiplex PCR; TCRdb keeps in-frame clones, though not all of them. Clone size and the V and J calls come from that table; the DNA yielded D and trimming. The repertoire consists of some 180,000 clones, with roughly 91% occurring once and the leading ten covering approximately 5.5%. The rearrangement uses TRBV30 and TRBJ1-1; possibly TRBD1 for D (6 bases). Sequenced sample: peripheral blood. This TCR was recovered from a man in his forties with active or convalescent COVID-19. Here the CDR3 reads CAWSGQANTEAFF. The CDR3 DNA follows: TGTGCCTGGAGTGGACAGGCGAACACTGAAGCTTTCTTT.